This T cell receptor beta chain was documented in a study of T cells in Graves' hyperthyroidism and ophthalmopathy. Study background: Peripheral blood specimens were obtained at initial diagnosis, prior to any treatment.

On this clonotype: Its antigen is not identified.

The study's findings and limits: For ophthalmopathy, model prediction preceded onset by a median roughly 6.3 months. Also found in blood were most expanded thyroid clonotypes above 0.001.

The CDR3 covers 15 residues. Germline values: CDR1 MNHEY, CDR2 SVGEGT. Trimming took off 2 bases at V and 2 bases at J, with 12 bases between the two ends. The diagnostic basis comprised clinical symptoms, serum thyroxine and TRAb, thyroid ultrasound and orbital computed tomography. Researchers took RNA transcripts and amplified the TCR beta CDR3 regions from them. HTBI primers were employed in a first-round RT-PCR of the TCR CDR3. Via MiXCR, TCRdb re-called the multiplex PCR reads, giving one row per CDR3 protein. The sample holds about 360,000 distinct CDR3 sequences, 13% seen once. Sequencing used blood. This clonotype originated in a young woman with Graves' hyperthyroidism. This chain joins TRBV6-2 or TRBV6-3 and TRBJ1-2; D may be TRBD1 (5 bases). The CDR3 loop is CASSYRTGVNYGYTF. CDR3 nucleotide sequence: TGTGCCAGCAGTTACCGGACGGGGGTGAACTATGGCTACACCTTC.